These T cell receptor beta chains were read from a single sample in a study of cytomegalovirus exposure and HLA in healthy donors. Assay: immunoSEQ multiplex PCR; the TCRdb copy retains only in-frame clones and omits some. Of approximately 160,000 clones detected, 78% appear once; the ten largest clones hold roughly 13%. Sequencing input: PBMCs. All receptors come from a woman aged 45-65 years in good health and CMV-seropositive. CDR3s include the opening cysteine and the closing phenylalanine or tryptophan. Fields, in order: D gene, J gene, clone size, V gene, CDR3 protein, CDR3 DNA. D genes are given only for firm matches. Expanded clones are given a class, and other clones once, few, many or no size at all.

d_call: .; j_call: TRBJ1-5; clone_size: .; v_call: TRBV10-1; cdr3_aa: CASSATGYQPQHF; cdr3_nt: TGCGCCAGCAGTGCGACAGGTTATCAGCCCCAGCATTTT
d_call: .; j_call: TRBJ1-1; clone_size: .; v_call: TRBV9; cdr3_aa: CASSLGAGVTTEAFF; cdr3_nt: TGTGCCAGCAGCTTGGGGGCCGGAGTAACAACTGAAGCTTTCTTT
d_call: .; j_call: TRBJ1-5; clone_size: .; v_call: TRBV6-6; cdr3_aa: CASRSPTGSQPQHF; cdr3_nt: TGTGCCAGCAGGTCCCCCACGGGGAGTCAGCCCCAGCATTTT
d_call: TRBD1; j_call: TRBJ1-6; clone_size: few; v_call: TRBV9; cdr3_aa: CASSVAKGANSPLHF; cdr3_nt: TGTGCCAGCAGCGTAGCAAAGGGGGCGAATTCACCCCTCCACTTT
d_call: .; j_call: TRBJ2-7; clone_size: few; v_call: TRBV6-5; cdr3_aa: CASSVQAYEQYF; cdr3_nt: TGTGCCAGCAGTGTCCAGGCCTACGAGCAGTACTTC
d_call: TRBD1; j_call: TRBJ2-1; clone_size: .; v_call: TRBV10-3; cdr3_aa: CAISESRTGWNEQFF; cdr3_nt: TGTGCCATCAGTGAGTCTAGGACAGGGTGGAATGAGCAGTTCTTC
d_call: .; j_call: TRBJ1-2; clone_size: .; v_call: TRBV6-1; cdr3_aa: CASTHRDQDGYTF; cdr3_nt: TGTGCCAGCACTCACAGGGACCAGGATGGCTACACCTTC
d_call: TRBD2; j_call: TRBJ2-3; clone_size: .; v_call: TRBV5-1; cdr3_aa: CASSSGLAGATDTQYF; cdr3_nt: TGCGCCAGCAGCTCTGGACTAGCGGGGGCCACAGATACGCAGTATTTT
d_call: .; j_call: TRBJ2-2; clone_size: few; v_call: TRBV6-6; cdr3_aa: CASRAGYAGELFF; cdr3_nt: TGTGCCAGCCGGGCGGGATATGCCGGGGAGCTGTTTTTT
d_call: .; j_call: TRBJ1-1; clone_size: .; v_call: TRBV1; cdr3_aa: CTSSQDRRGMNTEAFF; cdr3_nt: TGCACCAGCAGCCAAGATCGTCGGGGAATGAACACTGAAGCTTTCTTT
d_call: TRBD1; j_call: TRBJ2-5; clone_size: .; v_call: TRBV13; cdr3_aa: CASSLAQTGVKETQYF; cdr3_nt: TGTGCCAGCAGCCTGGCCCAGACAGGGGTAAAAGAGACCCAGTACTTC
d_call: TRBD2; j_call: TRBJ2-3; clone_size: .; v_call: TRBV9; cdr3_aa: CASSVGLAGGRTDTQYF; cdr3_nt: TGTGCCAGCAGCGTGGGACTAGCGGGGGGCCGTACAGATACGCAGTATTTT
d_call: .; j_call: TRBJ1-5; clone_size: .; v_call: TRBV2; cdr3_aa: CASSATGTYSNQPQHF; cdr3_nt: TGTGCCAGCAGTGCTACAGGGACCTATAGCAATCAGCCCCAGCATTTT
d_call: TRBD2; j_call: TRBJ2-3; clone_size: .; v_call: TRBV5-1; cdr3_aa: CASSSLITSGGGTDTQYF; cdr3_nt: TGCGCCAGCAGCTCGCTAATTACTAGCGGGGGAGGCACAGATACGCAGTATTTT
d_call: .; j_call: TRBJ1-2; clone_size: .; v_call: TRBV6-1; cdr3_aa: CASSDPRQFYGYTF; cdr3_nt: TGTGCCAGCAGTGACCCCAGGCAGTTCTATGGCTACACCTTC
d_call: TRBD1; j_call: TRBJ2-7; clone_size: few; v_call: TRBV7-8; cdr3_aa: CASSFRDRAPYEQYF; cdr3_nt: TGTGCCAGCAGCTTCCGGGACAGGGCCCCCTACGAGCAGTACTTC
d_call: .; j_call: TRBJ2-7; clone_size: .; v_call: TRBV6-5; cdr3_aa: CASSEARAGEQYF; cdr3_nt: TGTGCCAGCAGTGAAGCGAGGGCCGGCGAGCAGTACTTC
d_call: TRBD2; j_call: TRBJ2-1; clone_size: .; v_call: TRBV2; cdr3_aa: CASRASGGDPYNEQFF; cdr3_nt: TGTGCCAGCAGAGCTAGCGGGGGGGACCCATACAATGAGCAGTTCTTC